The 9 T cell receptor beta chains given below trace back to one sample, sequenced in a study of OX40 agonist ivuxolimab in advanced cancers. Assay: immunoSEQ multiplex PCR; the TCRdb copy retains only in-frame clones and omits some. The sample comprises about 68,000 clones, less than 95% of which are singletons, and more than 0.85% rests with the top ten. Specimen: CD4+ or CD8+ T cells sorted from blood, collected in a trial of the OX40 agonist ivuxolimab. These TCRs come from an adult with an advanced solid tumor such as melanoma, head and neck, liver or kidney cancer.

Written as DNA, the CDR3 is TGCGCCAGCAGCTTGGGCGGGACAGGGGGATACGAGCAGTACTTC. It specifies CASSLGGTGGYEQYF. The rearrangement joins TRBV5-1 to TRBJ2-7; TRBD1 matches at 11 bases. Trimming at V came to 0 bases and at J to 4 bases, leaving 3 bases not matched to a gene. CDR1 is SGHRS, CDR2 YFSETQ, per germline. This CDR3 contains 15 residues.

CDR3 DNA: TGTGCCAGCAGCCAAGACCAGGGATGGACTGAAGCTTTCTTT. The encoded protein is CASSQDQGWTEAFF. The V and J genes are TRBV7-9 and TRBJ1-1; maybe TRBD1 (5 bases). Germline-derived CDR1 and CDR2 are SEHNR and FQNEAQ (reference sequence). The CDR3 sequence is 14 residues long. Trimming shortened V by 5 bases and J by 5 bases, and 15 bases separated the two germline ends.

This chain connects TRBV6-6 to TRBJ2-5; possible D gene TRBD2, 7 bases. Trimming removed 0 bases at V and 5 bases at J, with 10 bases between. Germline V gene data show CDR1 as MNHNY and CDR2 as SVGAGI (reference sequence). The CDR3 has 14 residues. The CDR3 coding sequence is TGTGCCAGCAGTTACTCGGGGGGGCAGGAGACCCAGTACTTC. Residues: CASSYSGGQETQYF.

The chain employs TRBV6-1 and TRBJ2-3; 10 bases align to TRBD2. The CDR3 has 20 amino acids. CDR1 and CDR2 (germline): MNHNS, SASEGT. Trimming took 0 bases from V and 0 from J; bases not matched to a gene: 12. This CDR3 reads CASSEAALAGFWASTDTQYF. The CDR3 DNA reads TGTGCCAGCAGTGAAGCGGCACTAGCGGGATTTTGGGCTAGCACAGATACGCAGTATTTT.

The chain couples TRBV6-5 to TRBJ1-3, with no clear D. The germline V gene encodes CDR1 MNHEY and CDR2 SVGAGI. The V end was cut by 5 bases, the J end by 2 bases, with 10 bases between. CDR3 size: 14 residues. CDR3 loop: CASSPRTTGNTIYF. For the CDR3, the DNA is TGTGCCAGCAGTCCCCGGACGACTGGAAACACCATATATTTT.

The rearrangement links TRBV6-5 to TRBJ2-3, with 7 bases aligning to TRBD1. The CDR3 sequence is 13 residues long. Unmatched junction bases numbered 5, after V lost 7 bases and J lost 4 bases. Germline CDR1 MNHEY, CDR2 SVGAGI. The CDR3 DNA reads TGTGCCAGCACGGACAGGAACTCAGATACGCAGTATTTT. Its protein is CASTDRNSDTQYF.

This chain connects TRBV2 to TRBJ1-4, with D perhaps TRBD1 (5 bases). Germline lookup yields CDR1 SNHLY and CDR2 FYNNEI. Trimming stripped 9 bases from V and 4 bases from J, with 12 bases between. The CDR3 spans 13 residues. For the CDR3, the DNA is TGTGCCAGTAGTAAGACAGATAATGAAAAACTGTTTTTT. Its translation is CASSKTDNEKLFF.

V gene TRBV19 combines with J gene TRBJ2-1; 14 bases are a match to TRBD2. The ends lost 3 bases at V and 1 base at J; junction bases unmatched: 8. The CDR3 contains 19 residues. Germline V CDR1 and CDR2: LNHDA, SQIVND (reference sequence). For the CDR3, the DNA is TGTGCCAGTAGTATCGCCCTGACTAGCGGGGGGGCATCCTACAATGAGCAGTTCTTC. Translated: CASSIALTSGGASYNEQFF.

This chain joins TRBV9 and TRBJ2-2; D is unclear. Germline V gene data show CDR1 as SGDLS and CDR2 as YYNGEE. V was pared by 0 bases and J by 0 bases, with 3 bases between. The CDR3 loop spans 14 amino acids. CDR3 DNA: TGTGCCAGCAGCGTAGAGCCGAACACCGGGGAGCTGTTTTTT. It encodes CASSVEPNTGELFF.